The 11 T cell receptor beta chains reported below all come from one sample, sequenced in a study of blood T cells in healthy people across ages. The authors ran a second PCR of roughly 6 to 12 cycles using a sample-barcoded 5' primer and a J-beta primer mix. One entry per CDR3 protein results from TCRdb running MiXCR on the 5' RACE reads. The table has about 760,000 distinct CDR3 sequences, approximately 60% seen once. What was sequenced was blood. The receptors come from a man aged 40-55 years in good health.

Notes on this clonotype: The junction differs from germline at one of its ends, possibly a read error. The chain combines TRBV3-1 with TRBJ2-1; D not certain. This CDR3 contains 16 residues. Germline assignment: CDR1 LGHDT and CDR2 YNNKEL (reference sequence). The CDR3 region is CASSTRTVSSHNEQFF. CDR3 DNA: TGTGCCAGCAGCACCCGGACGGTTAGCTCCCACAATGAGCAGTTCTTC.

This clonotype came up a few times. The chain links TRBV6-2 or TRBV6-3 to TRBJ1-1, with 7 bases aligning to TRBD1. Germline V gene data show CDR1 as MNHEY and CDR2 as SVGEGT. The trim removed 4 bases at V and 0 bases at J, leaving 2 bases unmatched. This CDR3 contains 14 residues. CDR3 region: CASSFGTVNTEAFF. In DNA form, the CDR3 reads TGTGCCAGCAGTTTCGGGACAGTGAACACTGAAGCTTTCTTT.

The CDR3 spells CASSLAFSGRSFGETQYF. CDR3 bases: TGTGCCAGCAGTTTAGCCTTTAGCGGGAGAAGCTTCGGGGAGACCCAGTACTTC. J is TRBJ2-7 and V is TRBV12-3 or TRBV12-4; TRBD2 agrees at 9 bases. TRBJ2-5 matches the DNA end more closely, so the J call is doubtful. The CDR3 is 18 amino acids.

This clonotype showed up just a few times. The chain is built from TRBV25-1 and TRBJ2-3; D ambiguous. This CDR3 has 16 amino acids. Trimming took 7 bases from V and 1 from J, leaving 18 bases between them. Germline lookup yields CDR1 MGHDK and CDR2 SYGVNS. The CDR3 sequence: CASTTVPDKGTDTQYF. CDR3 DNA: TGTGCCAGCACCACCGTCCCCGACAAAGGCACAGATACGCAGTATTTT.

The CDR3 region is CASSPPGTSGIYEQYF. The CDR3 DNA is TGTGCCAGCAGCCCCCCCGGGACTAGCGGGATATACGAGCAGTACTTC. The V gene is TRBV4-2, the J gene TRBJ2-7, with 13 bases matching TRBD2. CDR3 size: 16 residues. The V gene end was trimmed by 4 bases and the J gene end by 4 bases; junction bases not matched to a gene: 7. Germline loops: CDR1 LGHNA, CDR2 YNFKEQ.

The rearrangement joins TRBV24-1 to TRBJ1-5, with D hard to call. Germline CDR1 and CDR2: KGHDR and SFDVKD. V shed 7 bases and J shed 2 bases, with 20 bases lying between them. The CDR3 has 17 residues. The CDR3 coding sequence is TGTGCCACCAGAGGGCAGGTAGCTGGGATACGCAATCAGCCCCAGCATTTT. Amino acid sequence: CATRGQVAGIRNQPQHF.

This clonotype was observed at least ten times. The chain carries TRBV11-1 and TRBJ2-3; 10 bases agree with TRBD2. J was trimmed by 2 bases and V by 4 bases; bases with no gene match: 3. Looked up from germline, CDR1 is SGHAT and CDR2 is FQDESV (reference sequence). The CDR3 has 15 residues. The CDR3 region is CASSWLAGDTDTQYF. The CDR3, as DNA: TGTGCCAGCAGCTGGCTAGCGGGAGACACAGATACGCAGTATTTT.

The chain combines TRBV12-3 or TRBV12-4 with TRBJ2-3, with 8 bases that match TRBD2. CDR3 length: 15 residues. V was clipped by 7 bases and J by 6 bases; unmatched bases: 12. The CDR3 sequence: CASTSQGLDSDTQYF. In DNA form, the CDR3 reads TGTGCCAGCACCTCTCAGGGACTAGATAGCGATACGCAGTATTTT.

The chain employs TRBV11-2 and TRBJ2-4, with 12 bases lining up with TRBD2. The end of the DNA fits TRBJ2-7 better, so the J call may be wrong. The length of the CDR3 is 17 residues. Germline CDR1 is SGHAT and CDR2 is FQNNGV. Written as DNA, the CDR3 is TGTGCCAGCAGCGAGGGGACTAGCGGGTATATTACCTACGAGCAGTACTTC. Amino acid sequence: CASSEGTSGYITYEQYF.

A few counts support this clonotype. The rearrangement links TRBV20-1 to TRBJ2-3; D possibly corresponds to TRBD2 (5 bases). Germline values: CDR1 DFQATT, CDR2 SNEGSKA (reference sequence). The CDR3 is 16 residues long. The V end lost 0 bases, the J end lost 2 bases, and 15 bases lay between the germline ends. CDR3 protein: CSARDWERGYTDTQYF. The CDR3 nucleotides read TGCAGTGCTAGAGATTGGGAACGGGGATACACAGATACGCAGTATTTT.

The chain uses TRBV12-3 or TRBV12-4 and TRBJ2-5; D not certain. V was trimmed by 5 bases and J by 4 bases, leaving 8 bases between them. The CDR3 has 12 amino acids. The CDR3 region has the DNA TGTGCCAGCAGTCAGACTGCAGAGACCCAGTACTTC. Its translation is CASSQTAETQYF.